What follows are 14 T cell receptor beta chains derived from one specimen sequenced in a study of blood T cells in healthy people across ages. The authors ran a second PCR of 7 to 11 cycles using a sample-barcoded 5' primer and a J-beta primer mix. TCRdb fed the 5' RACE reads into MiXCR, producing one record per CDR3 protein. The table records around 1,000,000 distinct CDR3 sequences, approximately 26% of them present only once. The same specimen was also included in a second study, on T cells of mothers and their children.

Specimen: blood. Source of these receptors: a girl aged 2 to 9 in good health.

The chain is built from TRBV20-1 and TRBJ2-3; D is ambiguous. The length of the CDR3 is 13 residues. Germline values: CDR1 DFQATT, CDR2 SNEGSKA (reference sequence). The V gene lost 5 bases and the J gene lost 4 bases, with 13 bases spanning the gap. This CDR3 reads CSASTDPSDTQYF. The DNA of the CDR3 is TGCAGTGCTTCAACGGACCCGTCAGATACGCAGTATTTT.

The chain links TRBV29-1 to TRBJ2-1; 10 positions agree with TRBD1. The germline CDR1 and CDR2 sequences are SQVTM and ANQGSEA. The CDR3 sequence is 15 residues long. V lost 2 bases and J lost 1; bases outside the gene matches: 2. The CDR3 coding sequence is TGCAGCGTTGAAAGGACAGGGGGTTCCTACAATGAGCAGTTCTTC. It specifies CSVERTGGSYNEQFF.

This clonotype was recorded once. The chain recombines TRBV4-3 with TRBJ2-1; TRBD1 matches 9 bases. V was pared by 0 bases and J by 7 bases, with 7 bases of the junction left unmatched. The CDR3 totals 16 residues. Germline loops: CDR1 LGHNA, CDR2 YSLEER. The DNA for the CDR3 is TGCGCCAGCAGCCAAGATTTACAGGGGGCGCTTAATGAGCAGTTCTTC. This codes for CASSQDLQGALNEQFF.

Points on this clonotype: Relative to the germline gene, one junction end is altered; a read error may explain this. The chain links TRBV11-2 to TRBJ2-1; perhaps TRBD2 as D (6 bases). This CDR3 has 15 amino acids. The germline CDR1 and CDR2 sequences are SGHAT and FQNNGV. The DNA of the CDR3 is TGTGCCAGTAGCTTGGGTGGAGGAGGGTACAGTGAGCAGTTCTTC. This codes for CASSLGGGGYSEQFF.

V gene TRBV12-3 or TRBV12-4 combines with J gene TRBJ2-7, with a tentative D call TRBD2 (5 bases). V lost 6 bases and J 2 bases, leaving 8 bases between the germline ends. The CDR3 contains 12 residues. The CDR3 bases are TGTGCCAGCAGGTCGGGGACCTACGAGCAGTACTTC. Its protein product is CASRSGTYEQYF.

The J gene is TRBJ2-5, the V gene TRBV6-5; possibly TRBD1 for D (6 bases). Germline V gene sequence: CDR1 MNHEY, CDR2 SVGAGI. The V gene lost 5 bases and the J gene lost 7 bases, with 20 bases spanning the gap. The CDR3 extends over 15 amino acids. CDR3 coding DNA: TGTGCCAGCAGTACCTCCAACAGGGCCCGGGGGACCCAGTACTTC. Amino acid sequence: CASSTSNRARGTQYF.

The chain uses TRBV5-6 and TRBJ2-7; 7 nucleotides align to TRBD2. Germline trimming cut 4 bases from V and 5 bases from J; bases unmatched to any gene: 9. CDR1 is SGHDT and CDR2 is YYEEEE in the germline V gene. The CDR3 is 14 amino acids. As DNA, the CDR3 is TGTGCCAGCAGCCCGGGGACTATCGTCGACGAGCAGTACTTC. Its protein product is CASSPGTIVDEQYF.

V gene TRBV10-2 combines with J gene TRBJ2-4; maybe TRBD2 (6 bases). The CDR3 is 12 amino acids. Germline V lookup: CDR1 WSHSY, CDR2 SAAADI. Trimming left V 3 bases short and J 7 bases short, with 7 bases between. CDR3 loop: CASSERGNIQYF. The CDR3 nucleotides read TGCGCCAGCAGTGAACGGGGGAACATTCAGTACTTC.

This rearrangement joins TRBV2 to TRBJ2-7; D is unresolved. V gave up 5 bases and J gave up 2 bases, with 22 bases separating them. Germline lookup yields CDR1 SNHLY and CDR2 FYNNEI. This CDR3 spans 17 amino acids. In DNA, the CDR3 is TGTGCCAGCAGTCTAGACCCAGAAGAGATATCTACCTACGAGCAGTACTTC. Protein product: CASSLDPEEISTYEQYF.

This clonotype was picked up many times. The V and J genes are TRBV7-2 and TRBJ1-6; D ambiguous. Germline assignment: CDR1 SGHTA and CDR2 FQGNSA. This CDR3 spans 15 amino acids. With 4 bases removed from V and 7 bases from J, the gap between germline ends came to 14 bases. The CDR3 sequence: CASSSVGLGNSPLHF. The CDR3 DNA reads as TGTGCCAGCAGCTCAGTCGGTCTGGGCAATTCACCCCTCCACTTT.

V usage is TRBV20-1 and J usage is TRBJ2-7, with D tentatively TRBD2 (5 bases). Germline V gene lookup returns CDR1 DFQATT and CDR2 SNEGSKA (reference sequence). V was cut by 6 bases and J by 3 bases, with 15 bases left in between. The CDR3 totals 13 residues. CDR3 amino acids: CSALKEAGYEQYF. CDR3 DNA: TGCAGTGCCTTAAAGGAGGCGGGCTACGAGCAGTACTTC.

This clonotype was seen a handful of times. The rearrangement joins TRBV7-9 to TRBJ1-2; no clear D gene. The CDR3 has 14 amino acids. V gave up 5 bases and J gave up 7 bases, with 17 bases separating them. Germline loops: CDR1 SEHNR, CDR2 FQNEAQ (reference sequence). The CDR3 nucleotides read TGTGCCAGCAGCCCCCGGGAAGGGAGGTCTGGCTACACCTTC. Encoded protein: CASSPREGRSGYTF.

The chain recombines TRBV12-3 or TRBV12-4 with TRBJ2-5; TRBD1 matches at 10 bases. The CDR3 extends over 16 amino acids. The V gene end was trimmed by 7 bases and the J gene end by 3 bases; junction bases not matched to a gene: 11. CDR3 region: CASTDPGTGVEETQYF. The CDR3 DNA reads TGTGCCAGCACCGACCCCGGGACAGGGGTGGAAGAGACCCAGTACTTC.

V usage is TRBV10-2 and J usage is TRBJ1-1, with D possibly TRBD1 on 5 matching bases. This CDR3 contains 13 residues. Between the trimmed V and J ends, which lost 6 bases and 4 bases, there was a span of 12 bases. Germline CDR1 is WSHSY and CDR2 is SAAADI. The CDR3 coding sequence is TGCGCCAGCAGGGCCGACGGGGCCACTGAAGCTTTCTTT. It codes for CASRADGATEAFF.